What follows are 14 T cell receptor beta chains derived from one specimen sequenced in a study of T cell changes during pregnancy in multiple sclerosis. TCRdb's table, derived via immunoSEQ multiplex PCR, lists solely in-frame clones and lacks some. The sample consists of 38,000 or so clones, about nine tenths of them appearing once. Sequencing was performed on CD4+ T cells from peripheral blood mononuclear cells, taken in the third trimester of pregnancy. The receptors were gathered from a female donor with multiple sclerosis, enrolled in a pregnancy study.

This rearrangement joins TRBV5-1 to TRBJ2-2, with a weak D call TRBD2 (6 bases). CDR1 and CDR2 (germline): SGHRS, YFSETQ. The CDR3 loop spans 14 amino acids. V lost 0 bases, J lost 6 bases, and 9 bases lay in between. CDR3 DNA sequence: TGCGCCAGCAGCTTGGCCAGGAGGGCCGGGGAGCTGTTTTTT. Translation: CASSLARRAGELFF.

The chain joins TRBV10-1 to TRBJ1-4, with D uncertain. Germline-derived CDR1 and CDR2 are WNHNN and SYGVQD (reference sequence). CDR3 length: 14 amino acids. Trimming cost V 2 bases and J 8 bases, with 12 bases left between them. The CDR3 nucleotides read TGCGCCAGCAGTGAGGTTTCGGGAGGCGAAAAACTGTTTTTT. This translates into CASSEVSGGEKLFF.

This rearrangement joins TRBV9 to TRBJ2-2; 8 nucleotides match TRBD2. This CDR3 has 17 amino acids. CDR1 is SGDLS, CDR2 YYNGEE, per germline. The junction had 16 bases not matched to a gene; V was cut back by 5 bases and J by 7 bases. The CDR3 sequence: CASSPSGSGVGIGELFF. CDR3 bases: TGTGCCAGCAGTCCTAGCGGGTCGGGAGTGGGGATCGGGGAGCTGTTTTTT.

In the case of this clone: The same CDR3 arises from other DNA sequences in this sample as well. This rearrangement joins TRBV19 to TRBJ2-5; a weak D match, TRBD1 (6 bases). The CDR3 extends over 15 amino acids. Germline V gene sequence: CDR1 LNHDA, CDR2 SQIVND (reference sequence). Deletions cut 3 bases from V and 0 bases from J, with 11 bases between. CDR3 DNA: TGTGCCAGTAGTATCAGGGGCAGCTACCAAGAGACCCAGTACTTC. It is translated as CASSIRGSYQETQYF.

This clone was counted a single time. V usage is TRBV10-2 and J usage is TRBJ1-1; 11 bases align to TRBD1. The V and J ends lost 5 bases and 6 bases, in that order; junction bases with no gene match: 2. In germline, CDR1 is WSHSY, CDR2 SAAADI. This CDR3 is built from 13 residues. CDR3 region: CASSWGQGAEAFF. The CDR3 region has the DNA TGCGCCAGCAGTTGGGGACAGGGGGCTGAAGCTTTCTTT.

The genes are TRBV19 and TRBJ2-1, with D possibly matching TRBD2 (5 bases). Trimming took 1 base from V and 9 from J, leaving 10 bases between them. CDR3 length equals 13 residues. CDR1 is LNHDA, CDR2 SQIVND, per germline (reference sequence). CDR3 nucleotides: TGTGCCAGTAGTATAGGCCGGGAAGGTGAGCAGTTCTTC. Protein sequence: CASSIGREGEQFF. The whole variable domain, remainder taken from reference TRBV19 and TRBJ2-1, is DGGITQSPKYLFRKEGQNVTLSCEQNLNHDAMYWYRQDPGQGLRLIYYSQIVNDFQKGDIAEGYSVSREKKESFPLTVTSAQKNPTAFYLCASSIGREGEQFFGPGTRLTVL.

CDR3 coding DNA: TGTGCCAGCAGGACGGGAGGCGGAGGGACGCAGTATTTT. Protein product: CASRTGGGGTQYF. This sequence joins TRBV6-5 and TRBJ2-3; 7 positions agree with TRBD2. V shed 6 bases and J 9 bases; nucleotides not matched to a gene: 9. The CDR3 totals 13 residues. Germline V lookup: CDR1 MNHEY, CDR2 SVGAGI.

The chain has TRBV7-2 and TRBJ2-7; 7 bases map to TRBD1. The CDR3 spans 13 residues. Germline V gene sequence: CDR1 SGHTA, CDR2 FQGNSA. The ends lost 0 bases at V and 4 bases at J; junction bases unmatched: 0. The CDR3 region is CASSLAGQYEQYF. The CDR3, as DNA: TGTGCCAGCAGCTTAGCGGGACAGTACGAGCAGTACTTC.

The chain links TRBV6-6 to TRBJ2-3; perhaps TRBD2 as D (7 bases). The CDR3 loop spans 14 amino acids. Trimming pared 6 bases from V and 4 bases from J, leaving 14 bases between. The germline V gene encodes CDR1 MNHNY and CDR2 SVGAGI (reference sequence). The DNA for the CDR3 is TGTGCCAGCAGCCCGAGGGGGGGATCAGATACGCAGTATTTT. Its translation is CASSPRGGSDTQYF.

The chain uses TRBV4-1 and TRBJ2-5; D perhaps matches TRBD2 (6 bases). The J call may be wrong; the DNA end is better matched by TRBJ2-7. The germline V gene encodes CDR1 MGHRA and CDR2 YSYEKL. The length of the CDR3 is 15 residues. CDR3 loop: CASSQGLGRPYEQYF. The CDR3 nucleotides read TGCGCCAGCAGCCAAGGATTAGGGAGGCCCTACGAGCAGTACTTC.

The chain links TRBV7-6 to TRBJ2-1; D may be TRBD2 (6 bases). CDR3 size: 16 residues. The V end lost 5 bases, the J end lost 6 bases, and 20 bases lay between the germline ends. Per germline, CDR1 SGHVS and CDR2 FNYEAQ. For the CDR3, the DNA is TGTGCCAGCAGCCCCTGGGTCGGGACTCAGGGCAATGAGCAGTTCTTC. As protein: CASSPWVGTQGNEQFF.

J is TRBJ2-1 and V is TRBV19; possibly TRBD2 for D (5 bases). Germline loops: CDR1 LNHDA, CDR2 SQIVND (reference sequence). Trimming shortened V by 5 bases and J by 6 bases, and 14 bases separated the two germline ends. The CDR3 is 14 residues long. The CDR3 here is CASSGLPWSNEQFF. The CDR3 DNA reads as TGTGCCAGTAGTGGACTCCCTTGGTCCAATGAGCAGTTCTTC. The full variable domain, completed using reference TRBV19 and TRBJ2-1, is DGGITQSPKYLFRKEGQNVTLSCEQNLNHDAMYWYRQDPGQGLRLIYYSQIVNDFQKGDIAEGYSVSREKKESFPLTVTSAQKNPTAFYLCASSGLPWSNEQFFGPGTRLTVL.

This chain links TRBV29-1 with TRBJ1-1; D remains unclear. This CDR3 spans 13 amino acids. V lost 6 bases and J 5 bases, leaving 16 bases between the germline ends. The germline V gene has CDR1 SQVTM and CDR2 ANQGSEA. CDR3 sequence reads: CSVASGSGTEAFF. The CDR3 DNA follows: TGCAGCGTGGCGTCGGGGTCGGGGACTGAAGCTTTCTTT.

The chain couples TRBV11-2 to TRBJ1-1; a possible D gene is TRBD1 (5 bases). Germline lookup yields CDR1 SGHAT and CDR2 FQNNGV. The CDR3 totals 15 residues. V was trimmed by 3 bases and J by 5 bases, leaving 16 bases between them. DNA for the CDR3: TGTGCCAGCAGCTTCCAACCCTCAGGGAATACTGAAGCTTTCTTT. Its translation is CASSFQPSGNTEAFF.